This T cell receptor (beta chain) was retrieved from a study of cytomegalovirus exposure and HLA in healthy donors. Study background: Roughly 80 million unique TCRs from HLA-typed donors made up an early data release. Study-level results: Among TCR sequences, most were rare, though some public TCRs appeared in many donors. A later analysis showed TCR association rates differing by HLA locus, peaking at DRB1 and lowest at HLA-C. A prior analysis recorded that most TCR beta V segments were productive about 87% or about 30% of the time.

Trimming left V 6 bases short and J 4 bases short, with 19 bases between. Germline CDR1 and CDR2: KGHSH and LQKENI. The CDR3 loop spans 15 amino acids. It was with 60 Vbeta and 13 Jbeta primers that the PCR ran. This table comes from immunoSEQ multiplex PCR, and its TCRdb copy is limited to in-frame clones, with some not included. This sample's table has tens of thousands of clones. A word on this clone: What it binds is not known. The sample holds other DNA sequences that translate to the same CDR3.

The chain carries TRBV18 and TRBJ2-7; D may be TRBD2 (5 bases). This receptor was taken from a young man in good health and CMV-seropositive. Sequencing used PBMCs. CDR3 amino acids: CASSPPGLGKYEQYF. Written as DNA, the CDR3 is TGTGCCAGCTCCCCCCCAGGACTGGGCAAATACGAGCAGTACTTC. Together with reference TRBV18 and TRBJ2-7, the CDR3 gives the full variable domain: NAGVMQNPRHLVRRRGQEARLRCSPMKGHSHVYWYRQLPEEGLKFMVYLQKENIIDESGMPKERFSAEFPKEGPSILRIQQVVRGDSAAYFCASSPPGLGKYEQYFGPGTRLTVT.